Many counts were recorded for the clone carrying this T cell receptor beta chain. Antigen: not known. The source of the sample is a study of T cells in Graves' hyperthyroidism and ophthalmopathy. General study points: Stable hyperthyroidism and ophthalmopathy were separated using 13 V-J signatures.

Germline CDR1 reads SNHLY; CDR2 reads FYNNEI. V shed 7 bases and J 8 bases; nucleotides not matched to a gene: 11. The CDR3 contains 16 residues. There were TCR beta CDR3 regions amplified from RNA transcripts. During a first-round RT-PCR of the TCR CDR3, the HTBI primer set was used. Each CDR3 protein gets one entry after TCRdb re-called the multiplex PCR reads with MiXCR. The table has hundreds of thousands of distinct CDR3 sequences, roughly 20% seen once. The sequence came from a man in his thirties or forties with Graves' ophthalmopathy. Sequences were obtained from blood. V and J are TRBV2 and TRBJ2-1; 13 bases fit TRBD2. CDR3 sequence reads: CASIGSGTSGNHEQFF. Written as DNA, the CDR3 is TGTGCCAGCATTGGCTCCGGGACTAGCGGGAATCATGAGCAGTTCTTC.